Sequencing of this T cell receptor beta chain was carried out in a study of blood T cell repertoires in COVID-19. In the original analysis: By means of reference gene primer amplification, nucleated cell counts were estimated. Sequencing was performed with immunoSEQ multiplex PCR; in TCRdb, only in-frame clones are kept and a portion is missing. Clonal size and the V and J genes are those of that table, whereas D and trimming came from the DNA. The sample has about 49,000 clones, about 71% seen once. V trimming: 2 bases; J trimming: 3 bases; junction bases outside the gene matches: 5. The length of the CDR3 is 16 residues. From germline, CDR1 is SGDLS and CDR2 YYNGEE. This clone was counted a single time.

This TCR was sampled from a woman in her 70s with acute or convalescent COVID-19. Sequencing used peripheral blood. This chain joins TRBV9 and TRBJ2-3, with 11 bases that match TRBD2. The DNA for the CDR3 is TGTGCCAGCAGCGTCCGAACTAGCGGGGGTACAGATACGCAGTATTTT. Residues: CASSVRTSGGTDTQYF.